Below are 21 T cell receptor beta chains sequenced from a single sample in a study of shared clonotypes between healthy human individuals. The table came from immunoSEQ multiplex PCR; TCRdb's copy has only in-frame clones and leaves some out. This table has about 450,000 clones, more than 75% appearing once. Input material: PBMCs. The receptors derive from a middle-aged woman in good health. Some clones in this sample may be carry-over from other donors' samples.

CDR3 region: CASSQDTSVFMNTEAFF. The DNA for the CDR3 is TGTGCCAGCAGCCAAGATACGTCGGTGTTTATGAACACTGAAGCTTTCTTT. The genes are TRBV14 and TRBJ1-1; D is undetermined. Germline V gives CDR1 SGHDN, CDR2 FVKESK. The CDR3 length is 17 residues. V gave up 0 bases and J gave up 0 bases, with 14 bases separating them. The full variable domain, its missing parts supplied by reference TRBV14 and TRBJ1-1, is EAGVTQFPSHSVIEKGQTVTLRCDPISGHDNLYWYRRVMGKEIKFLLHFVKESKQDESGMPNNRFLAERTGGTYSTLKVQPAELEDSGVYFCASSQDTSVFMNTEAFFGQGTRLTVV.

Remarks on this clone: One end of the junction fails to match germline, which may point to a read error. The chain joins TRBV7-7 to TRBJ2-5; TRBD2 might be the D (5 bases). The CDR3 totals 14 residues. Per the germline V gene, CDR1 is SSHAT and CDR2 is FNYEAQ (reference sequence). The CDR3 here is CASSPELDEETQYF. The CDR3, as DNA: TGTGCTAGCAGCCCCGAACTAGACGAAGAGACCCAGTACTTC. Supplemented by reference TRBV7-7 and TRBJ2-5, the full variable domain reads GAGVSQSPRYKVTKRGQDVTLRCDPISSHATLYWYQQALGQGPEFLTYFNYEAQPDKSGLPSDRFSAERPEGSISTLTIQRTEQRDSAMYRCASSPELDEETQYFGPGTRLLVL.

The DNA of the CDR3 is TGCGCCAGCAGCTCCGACACTACAGGGGCGAACACCGGGGAGCTGTTTTTT. This translates into CASSSDTTGANTGELFF. The J gene is TRBJ2-2, the V gene TRBV5-1; 7 nucleotides align to TRBD1. The CDR3 has 17 residues. The ends lost 3 bases at V and 0 bases at J; junction bases unmatched: 8. Germline loops: CDR1 SGHRS, CDR2 YFSETQ.

V is TRBV30 and J is TRBJ2-1; TRBD2 aligns across 7 bases. With 0 bases clipped from V and 2 bases from J, the junction kept 10 bases outside the gene matches. The germline V gene has CDR1 GTSNPN and CDR2 SVGIG (reference sequence). This CDR3 region has 17 residues. The CDR3 DNA follows: TGTGCCTGGAGTGTACTGGGCGGGAGTCTCACCTACAATGAGCAGTTCTTC. This sequence encodes CAWSVLGGSLTYNEQFF. The full variable domain, in which reference TRBV30 and TRBJ2-1 provide the parts outside the CDR3, is SQTIHQWPATLVQPVGSPLSLECTVEGTSNPNLYWYRQAAGRGLQLLFYSVGIGQISSEVPQNLSASRPQDRQFILSSKKLLLSDSGFYLCAWSVLGGSLTYNEQFFGPGTRLTVL.

This chain connects TRBV6-6 to TRBJ2-3; TRBD1 aligns across 8 bases. The ends lost 7 bases at V and 11 bases at J; junction bases unmatched: 8. Germline V gene lookup returns CDR1 MNHNY and CDR2 SVGAGI (reference sequence). The CDR3 length is 12 residues. CDR3 nucleotides: TGTGCCAGCATCCACTCGGACAGGGTGCAGTATTTT. Protein: CASIHSDRVQYF.

With regard to this clone: Other nucleotide sequences from this sample produce the same CDR3. The rearrangement joins TRBV9 to TRBJ2-2, with D perhaps matching TRBD1 or TRBD2 (5 bases each). The V end lost 2 bases, the J end lost 1 base, and 12 bases lay between the germline ends. The CDR3 has 16 residues. Germline V lookup: CDR1 SGDLS, CDR2 YYNGEE. CDR3 bases: TGTGCCAGCAGCGTTCGAGGGGATCTGAACACCGGGGAGCTGTTTTTT. Translated, it gives CASSVRGDLNTGELFF.

The chain has TRBV6-1 and TRBJ1-2; D remains ambiguous. CDR3 size: 12 residues. Germline CDR1 MNHNS, CDR2 SASEGT. V lost 3 bases and J 6 bases, leaving 8 bases between the germline ends. CDR3 region: CASSERVNGYTF. The CDR3 DNA sequence: TGTGCCAGCAGTGAGAGGGTTAATGGCTACACCTTC.

The chain is built from TRBV7-9 and TRBJ2-1; D remains ambiguous. Trimming took 5 bases from V and 6 from J, leaving 23 bases between them. Germline CDR1 reads SEHNR; CDR2 reads FQNEAQ (reference sequence). The CDR3 is 17 amino acids. CDR3 nucleotide sequence: TGTGCCAGCAGCCCCGCCAAAGACATCTGGTCCAGCAATGAGCAGTTCTTC. Translating gives CASSPAKDIWSSNEQFF.

CDR3 amino acids: CASSPNRGDYEQYF. The DNA of the CDR3 is TGTGCCAGCAGCCCAAACAGGGGGGACTACGAGCAGTACTTC. The chain employs TRBV11-2 and TRBJ2-5; 8 bases map to TRBD1. The DNA end is more similar to TRBJ2-7, so the J call may be wrong. This CDR3 is 14 amino acids long. The germline V gene has CDR1 SGHAT and CDR2 FQNNGV.

This clone has only a few counts. The rearrangement uses TRBV4-1 and TRBJ2-3, with TRBD1 matching over 9 bases. Germline V gene lookup returns CDR1 MGHRA and CDR2 YSYEKL. Losses at the gene ends were 2 bases for V and 0 bases for J; bases not matched to a gene: 3. CDR3 length: 16 amino acids. The CDR3 nucleotides read TGCGCCAGCAGCCAAACCGGGACAGGGAGCACAGATACGCAGTATTTT. Amino acid sequence: CASSQTGTGSTDTQYF.

This clone has a single count. The chain links TRBV27 to TRBJ2-5; D tentatively fits TRBD1 or TRBD2 (7 bases each). The CDR3 runs to 18 residues. V lost 6 bases to trimming and J lost 5 bases, with 28 bases between them. Germline lookup yields CDR1 MNHEY and CDR2 SMNVEV (reference sequence). CDR3 coding DNA: TGTGCCAGCAGACGCAGGGAGGGGGCGGATAGCGGAGTGGAGACCCAGTACTTC. Its translation is CASRRREGADSGVETQYF.

This rearrangement joins TRBV5-4 to TRBJ2-7; D gene uncertain. V lost 0 bases, J lost 2 bases, and 6 bases lay in between. Per germline, CDR1 SGHNT and CDR2 YYREEE (reference sequence). The CDR3 has 13 residues. The CDR3 region is CASSLDMTYEQYF. The CDR3 DNA is TGTGCCAGCAGCTTGGACATGACCTACGAGCAGTACTTC. Using reference TRBV5-4 and TRBJ2-7 for the parts outside the CDR3, the full variable domain is ETGVTQSPTHLIKTRGQQVTLRCSSQSGHNTVSWYQQALGQGPQFIFQYYREEENGRGNFPPRFSGLQFPNYSSELNVNALELDDSALYLCASSLDMTYEQYFGPGTRLTVT.

This clone was counted only a few times. The chain combines TRBV28 with TRBJ1-1; D not resolved. This CDR3 is 15 amino acids long. V was cut by 2 bases and J by 10 bases, with 20 bases left in between. Germline V gene sequence: CDR1 MDHEN, CDR2 SYDVKM. Here the CDR3 reads CASSLIPTGQRGAFF. DNA for the CDR3: TGTGCCAGCAGTTTAATCCCCACCGGGCAACGTGGAGCTTTCTTT. Combining the CDR3 with reference TRBV28 and TRBJ1-1 gives the whole variable domain DVKVTQSSRYLVKRTGEKVFLECVQDMDHENMFWYRQDPGLGLRLIYFSYDVKMKEKGDIPEGYSVSREKKERFSLILESASTNQTSMYLCASSLIPTGQRGAFFGQGTRLTVV.

V gene TRBV30 combines with J gene TRBJ2-1; no definite D call. This CDR3 has 11 residues. Per the germline V gene, CDR1 is GTSNPN and CDR2 is SVGIG (reference sequence). Trimming removed 0 bases from V and 6 bases from J, with 3 bases in between. The CDR3 bases are TGTGCCTGGAGTGTAGTCAATGAGCAGTTCTTC. This translates into CAWSVVNEQFF.

The DNA of the CDR3 is TGTGCCAGCAGTGATACCCTACCGGGACTAGTTCTGTTCTTC. Residues: CASSDTLPGLVLFF. The J gene is TRBJ2-1, the V gene TRBV28, with 8 bases identical to TRBD2. V was clipped by 5 bases and J by 15 bases; unmatched bases: 15. The CDR3 totals 14 residues. Germline-derived CDR1 and CDR2 are MDHEN and SYDVKM.

The V call is TRBV25-1, the J call TRBJ2-7; 11 nucleotides align to TRBD2. Trimming removed 3 bases from V and 4 bases from J; junction bases left unmatched: 5. The germline CDR1 and CDR2 sequences are MGHDK and SYGVNS. The CDR3 covers 15 residues. CDR3 nucleotide sequence: TGTGCCAGCAGTGAGAGGACTAGCGGGTTATACGAGCAGTACTTC. It is translated as CASSERTSGLYEQYF.

This chain links TRBV10-1 with TRBJ2-2; D not certain. From germline, CDR1 is WNHNN and CDR2 SYGVQD (reference sequence). CDR3 size: 16 residues. Trimming left V 0 bases short and J 5 bases short, with 13 bases between. The CDR3 here is CASSESRWDRTGELFF. For the CDR3, the DNA is TGCGCCAGCAGTGAGTCGAGGTGGGATCGGACCGGGGAGCTGTTTTTT.

The rearrangement links TRBV28 to TRBJ2-7, with D unclear. Germline CDR1 reads MDHEN; CDR2 reads SYDVKM. V was clipped by 8 bases and J by 2 bases, with 10 bases between them. The CDR3 length is 12 residues. CDR3 loop: CASRRDTYEQYF. CDR3 bases: TGTGCCAGCCGGCGAGATACCTACGAGCAGTACTTC. Complete variable domain (other parts from reference TRBV28 and TRBJ2-7): DVKVTQSSRYLVKRTGEKVFLECVQDMDHENMFWYRQDPGLGLRLIYFSYDVKMKEKGDIPEGYSVSREKKERFSLILESASTNQTSMYLCASRRDTYEQYFGPGTRLTVT.

This clone showed up just a few times. Other nucleotide sequences from this sample produce the same CDR3. This rearrangement joins TRBV28 to TRBJ2-6; 10 nucleotides match TRBD1. This CDR3 is 14 amino acids long. From germline, CDR1 is MDHEN and CDR2 SYDVKM. V lost 6 bases, J lost 7 bases, and 3 bases stayed unmatched. CDR3 sequence reads: CASSDRGRANVLTF. In nucleotides, the CDR3 is TGTGCCAGCAGCGACAGGGGGCGAGCCAACGTCCTGACTTTC.

The chain employs TRBV11-2 and TRBJ2-3, with 8 bases fitting TRBD2. The ends lost 5 bases at V and 3 bases at J; junction bases unmatched: 10. The CDR3 sequence is 16 residues long. Germline CDR1 reads SGHAT; CDR2 reads FQNNGV. The DNA of the CDR3 is TGTGCCAGCAGCCCGATAGCGGGAAGGCGGACAGATACGCAGTATTTT. Amino acids: CASSPIAGRRTDTQYF.

This chain connects TRBV7-9 to TRBJ2-3; no firm D call. Trimming removed 3 bases from V and 2 bases from J, with 3 bases in between. The germline gives CDR1 SEHNR, CDR2 FQNEAQ (reference sequence). The CDR3 spans 12 residues. DNA for the CDR3: TGTGCCAGCAGCTTCATCACAGATACGCAGTATTTT. Translation: CASSFITDTQYF.